These 18 T cell receptor beta chains originate from one sample sequenced in a study of shared clonotypes between healthy human individuals. Assay: immunoSEQ multiplex PCR; the TCRdb copy retains only in-frame clones and omits some. There are about 1.5 million clones in the sample; about 98% occur only once, and around 0.47% lies in the top ten. Sequenced sample: naive CD4+ T cells sorted from blood. The subset was: CD45RA+ positively selected. The receptors derive from a man in his thirties or forties in good health.

V usage is TRBV9 and J usage is TRBJ2-2, with 9 bases identical to TRBD1. Per the germline V gene, CDR1 is SGDLS and CDR2 is YYNGEE. CDR3 length equals 15 residues. Trimming cost V 2 bases and J 7 bases; bases outside gene matches: 6. The DNA for the CDR3 is TGTGCCAGCAGCGTTTCACAGGGGGCCGGCGGGGAGCTGTTTTTT. Amino acid sequence: CASSVSQGAGGELFF.

With respect to this clone: Distinct nucleotide sequences in the sample also encode this CDR3. This sequence joins TRBV5-1 and TRBJ2-3; D is uncertain. The germline V and J ends were trimmed by 0 bases and 0 bases, with 8 bases remaining between them. Germline CDR1 SGHRS, CDR2 YFSETQ. The CDR3 spans 15 residues. CDR3 residues: CASSLVSRSTDTQYF. As DNA, the CDR3 is TGCGCCAGCAGCTTGGTCTCGCGGAGCACAGATACGCAGTATTTT.

The genes are TRBV11-3 and TRBJ2-3, with TRBD1 identical over 7 bases. In germline, CDR1 is SGHNT, CDR2 YENEEA. The CDR3 has 17 amino acids. The junction had 8 bases not matched to a gene; V was cut back by 2 bases and J by 0 bases. The CDR3 sequence: CASSLSWTGGSTDTQYF. For the CDR3, the DNA is TGTGCCAGCAGCTTATCGTGGACAGGTGGTAGCACAGATACGCAGTATTTT. The complete variable domain, with remaining parts taken from reference TRBV11-3 and TRBJ2-3, reads EAGVVQSPRYKIIEKKQPVAFWCNPISGHNTLYWYLQNLGQGPELLIRYENEEAVDDSQLPKDRFSAERLKGVDSTLKIQPAELGDSAVYLCASSLSWTGGSTDTQYFGPGTRLTVL.

The chain employs TRBV15 and TRBJ2-2, with TRBD2 as a possible D gene (6 bases). Deletions cut 1 base from V and 9 bases from J, with 18 bases between. The CDR3 has 16 amino acids. The germline V gene has CDR1 LNHNV and CDR2 YYDKDF (reference sequence). The CDR3 reads CATSRAPGEILRELFF. DNA of the CDR3: TGTGCCACCAGCAGAGCACCGGGAGAGATTTTAAGGGAGCTGTTTTTT. The whole variable domain, filled in from reference TRBV15 and TRBJ2-2, reads DAMVIQNPRYQVTQFGKPVTLSCSQTLNHNVMYWYQQKSSQAPKLLFHYYDKDFNNEADTPDNFQSRRPNTSFCFLDIRSPGLGDTAMYLCATSRAPGEILRELFFGEGSRLTVL.

The V and J genes are TRBV9 and TRBJ2-3; D not certain. CDR1 and CDR2 (germline): SGDLS, YYNGEE. V lost 4 bases and J lost 0, with 12 bases in between. The CDR3 spans 15 residues. This CDR3 reads CASSPSWASTDTQYF. The CDR3 DNA is TGTGCCAGCAGCCCCTCATGGGCTAGCACAGATACGCAGTATTTT.

The genes are TRBV9 and TRBJ2-1; 8 bases fit TRBD2. J lost 8 bases, V lost 4 bases, and 8 bases had no gene match. Germline loops: CDR1 SGDLS, CDR2 YYNGEE. The CDR3 extends over 14 amino acids. DNA of the CDR3: TGTGCCAGCAGCCGCGCGGGCGGGAGGTATGAGCAGTTCTTC. Translation: CASSRAGGRYEQFF. The complete variable domain, with remaining parts taken from reference TRBV9 and TRBJ2-1, reads DSGVTQTPKHLITATGQRVTLRCSPRSGDLSVYWYQQSLDQGLQFLIQYYNGEERAKGNILERFSAQQFPDLHSELNLSSLELGDSALYFCASSRAGGRYEQFFGPGTRLTVL.

This chain joins TRBV19 and TRBJ1-1; D is undetermined. Trimming removed 7 bases from V and 1 base from J, with 19 bases in between. The CDR3 covers 16 residues. The germline CDR1 and CDR2 sequences are LNHDA and SQIVND (reference sequence). As DNA, the CDR3 is TGTGCCAGTATTCGGATTGGGTACGGAACGAACACTGAAGCTTTCTTT. Translated: CASIRIGYGTNTEAFF.

CDR3 coding DNA: TGTGCCAGCAACCCAAACGCCGTGGAGCCCCAGCATTTT. Amino acid sequence: CASNPNAVEPQHF. This chain links TRBV27 with TRBJ1-5, with D uncertain. Trimming cost V 7 bases and J 8 bases, with 15 bases left between them. Germline CDR1 reads MNHEY; CDR2 reads SMNVEV (reference sequence). The CDR3 sequence is 13 residues long.

This clone was recorded once. This chain uses TRBV18 with TRBJ2-7, with TRBD1 matching 11 bases. The V gene's germline CDR1 is KGHSH and CDR2 LQKENI. This CDR3 contains 18 residues. V was clipped by 5 bases and J by 3 bases; unmatched bases: 15. CDR3 amino acids: CASSIARGQGGPGYEQYF. The CDR3 coding sequence is TGTGCCAGCTCAATTGCCCGGGGACAGGGGGGACCAGGCTACGAGCAGTACTTC.

In its sample, this clone was seen once. V gene TRBV11-2 combines with J gene TRBJ2-2, with 7 bases lining up with TRBD2. CDR1 and CDR2 from the germline V gene are SGHAT and FQNNGV. Trimming took 0 bases from V and 3 from J; bases not matched to a gene: 7. This CDR3 spans 17 amino acids. The CDR3 bases are TGTGCCAGCAGCTTAGATAGGCCTAGCGGATACACCGGGGAGCTGTTTTTT. Protein product: CASSLDRPSGYTGELFF.

The rearrangement links TRBV2 to TRBJ1-5; D possibly corresponds to TRBD1 (5 bases). CDR3 length: 12 residues. Germline V lookup: CDR1 SNHLY, CDR2 FYNNEI. V lost 4 bases and J 7 bases, leaving 8 bases between the germline ends. In DNA form, the CDR3 reads TGTGCCAGCAGTGTTGGGGGGCAGCCCCAGCATTTT. Its protein product is CASSVGGQPQHF.

The chain carries TRBV6-1 and TRBJ2-1; D possibly corresponds to TRBD2 (6 bases). CDR3 length: 13 residues. CDR1 and CDR2 (germline): MNHNS, SASEGT. V was pared by 8 bases and J by 5 bases, with 13 bases between. CDR3 DNA: TGTGCCAGCTCGGGGACTTTTCACAATGAGCAGTTCTTC. Encoded protein: CASSGTFHNEQFF.

The genes are TRBV9 and TRBJ2-3; 12 bases are a match to TRBD2. Germline loops: CDR1 SGDLS, CDR2 YYNGEE. V trimming: 4 bases; J trimming: 5 bases; junction bases outside the gene matches: 11. The CDR3 runs 17 residues. The CDR3 protein is CASSLAGGPPRVDTQYF. CDR3 nucleotide sequence: TGTGCCAGCAGCCTAGCGGGAGGGCCCCCTCGAGTAGATACGCAGTATTTT.

The rearrangement links TRBV5-1 to TRBJ1-2, with 8 bases identical to TRBD1. V was clipped by 4 bases and J by 4 bases; unmatched bases: 9. Germline V gives CDR1 SGHRS, CDR2 YFSETQ. The CDR3 is made up of 15 amino acids. CDR3 DNA: TGCGCCAGCAGCATAAGACAGGGGACCGGCTATGGCTACACCTTC. Its protein product is CASSIRQGTGYGYTF.

Remarks on this clone: Within the sample, other DNA sequences also encode this same CDR3. This chain links TRBV5-1 with TRBJ2-1, with D unclear. The CDR3 sequence is 14 residues long. Trimming shortened V by 0 bases and J by 5 bases, and 9 bases separated the two germline ends. Germline V gives CDR1 SGHRS, CDR2 YFSETQ. The CDR3 nucleotides are TGCGCCAGCAGCTTGGGGCCGTTAAACAATGAGCAGTTCTTC. Amino acids: CASSLGPLNNEQFF.

Concerning this clone: Other DNA sequences from this sample encode an identical CDR3 as well. V is TRBV5-5 and J is TRBJ2-1, with 10 bases fitting TRBD2. Germline loops: CDR1 SGHKS, CDR2 YYEKEE (reference sequence). This CDR3 spans 16 amino acids. The V segment lost 0 bases and the J segment 3 bases; nucleotides outside the gene matches: 3. CDR3 sequence: CASSLGLAGDYNEQFF. The CDR3 region has the DNA TGTGCCAGCAGCTTGGGGCTAGCGGGGGACTACAATGAGCAGTTCTTC.

The rearrangement uses TRBV9 and TRBJ1-1; D not certain. The V gene's germline CDR1 is SGDLS and CDR2 YYNGEE. V gave up 0 bases and J gave up 1 base, with 4 bases separating them. The CDR3 has 13 residues. In nucleotides, the CDR3 is TGTGCCAGCAGCGTAGAACAGAACACTGAAGCTTTCTTT. This encodes CASSVEQNTEAFF. The whole variable domain, remainder taken from reference TRBV9 and TRBJ1-1, is DSGVTQTPKHLITATGQRVTLRCSPRSGDLSVYWYQQSLDQGLQFLIQYYNGEERAKGNILERFSAQQFPDLHSELNLSSLELGDSALYFCASSVEQNTEAFFGQGTRLTVV.

This chain joins TRBV7-2 and TRBJ1-1; D may be TRBD1 (5 bases). CDR1 is SGHTA and CDR2 is FQGNSA in the germline V gene. CDR3 length equals 15 residues. V shed 1 base and J shed 4 bases, with 13 bases lying between them. The CDR3 coding sequence is TGTGCCAGCAGCTTAGAGGGGTCAGTATTCACTGAAGCTTTCTTT. As protein: CASSLEGSVFTEAFF. The variable domain in full, completed from reference TRBV7-2 and TRBJ1-1, reads GAGVSQSPSNKVTEKGKDVELRCDPISGHTALYWYRQSLGQGLEFLIYFQGNSAPDKSGLPSDRFSAERTGGSVSTLTIQRTQQEDSAVYLCASSLEGSVFTEAFFGQGTRLTVV.